This T cell receptor (beta chain) was sequenced during a study of Ad26.COV2.S vaccination and SARS-CoV-2 variants (dated by TCRdb to the early 2020s). At the level of the whole study: Donors in the vaccine arm were drawn from COV1001, a multicentre, randomized, double-blind, placebo-controlled phase I-IIa trial testing Ad26.COV2.S in healthy adults. Ad26.COV2.S was administered intramuscularly at a dose of 5x10^10 or 1x10^11 viral particles, either as one shot or as two shots given 56 days apart. The specificity and breadth of SARS-CoV-2-reactive T cell receptors after Ad26.COV2.S vaccination were assessed by TCRbeta repertoire sequencing. A total of 32 samples were included in the TCR-sequenced set, comprising around 20 Ad26.COV2.S vaccine recipients, 5 placebo recipients and 8 SARS-CoV-2 convalescent individuals. Trial participants were randomized into five groups of five: low-dose or high-dose Ad26.COV2.S given once or twice, or placebo on both occasions. Investigators remained blinded to trial group allocation during experiments and outcome assessment.

With regard to this clone: Its antigen target is currently unknown. No per-base quality is available; no much larger clone lies one base away.

The immunoSEQ Assay was used to sequence TCRbeta CDR3 regions. After extraction, genomic DNA underwent amplification by bias-controlled multiplex PCR, followed by high-throughput sequencing. Per the source publication's procedure: To quantify the absolute abundance of each unique TCRbeta CDR3 region, sequences were collapsed and filtered. T cell fraction was estimated by normalizing TCRbeta template counts to usable DNA, with usable DNA measured through amplification of reference genes found in all nucleated cells. Repertoire TCRs were annotated as SARS-CoV-2-specific by exact matching of V gene, CDR3 amino acid sequence and J gene to a known reactive TCR set. The reference SARS-CoV-2 TCR set came from MIRA and was filtered for enrichment in COVID-19-positive ImmuneCODE repertoires, removing public or cross-reactive TCRs. Using the MIRA antigens, annotated TCRs were further analysed by specific ORF or by position within an ORF. Breadth was defined as annotated unique rearrangements over total unique productive rearrangements; depth was the summed frequency of those rearrangements. Two-sided Wilcoxon rank-sum tests were applied when comparing TCR breadth between groups. This is the immuneACCESS table as TCRdb keeps it, with only in-frame sequences that have V and J called. A part of the clones is gone; compared with another copy, unresolved V genes explain less than half, and the rest is unexplained. V, J and clone size were drawn from that table, and D and trimming were deduced from the DNA. This sample has 200,000 to 300,000 clones in its table, and 88% of those were observed once. Roughly 10% of the sample is held by the ten biggest clonotypes.

The label giving this sample's treatment or condition can be read as: roughly 20 received Ad26.COV2.S at low or high dose, single or two shots; roughly five received placebo; per-sample allocation not given. For vaccine and placebo recipients, repertoires were sequenced using samples collected on day 63 after the first injection. In Cohort 1b, about two dozen adults aged 18-55 years were enrolled at a single site in Boston, USA, between 29 July and 7 August 2020. As a vaccine, Ad26.COV2.S was a replication-incompetent adenovirus type 26 vector that expressed a prefusion-stabilized SARS-CoV-2 spike protein derived from the original Wuhan strain. The research as a whole found: Ad26.COV2.S recipients had higher spike-specific TCR breadth than placebo recipients (P = 0.0014). Comparable non-spike TCR breadth was observed between vaccine and placebo recipients, consistent with only spike being contained in the vaccine. Substantial breadth of spike-specific CD8+ and CD4+ T cell responses was reported after vaccination. Comparing responses between vaccine doses or regimens was not something the study was powered to do. The authors noted that total T cell responses may have been underestimated by the TCR breadth and depth analyses.

This TCR came from a person between 18 and 65 years old who received the Ad26.COV2.S COVID-19 vaccine or a placebo. Here the sequenced sample was peripheral blood, taken in a trial of Ad26.COV2.S vaccine versus placebo.

The DNA sequence is as follows: TGTGCCAGCAGCCAAGATTCCAGGAGTTATGGCTACACCTTC. This encodes CASSQDSRSYGYTF. The chain uses TRBV14 and TRBJ1-2; no D gene is confidently identified. There are 14 amino acids in the CDR3, from cysteine to phenylalanine inclusive. The CDR3 DNA has 42 bases and is translated from base 1. Per the germline V gene, SGHDN is the CDR1 and FVKESK is the CDR2. V is shortened by 0 bases, J by 5 bases, and the region joining them spans 10 bases.